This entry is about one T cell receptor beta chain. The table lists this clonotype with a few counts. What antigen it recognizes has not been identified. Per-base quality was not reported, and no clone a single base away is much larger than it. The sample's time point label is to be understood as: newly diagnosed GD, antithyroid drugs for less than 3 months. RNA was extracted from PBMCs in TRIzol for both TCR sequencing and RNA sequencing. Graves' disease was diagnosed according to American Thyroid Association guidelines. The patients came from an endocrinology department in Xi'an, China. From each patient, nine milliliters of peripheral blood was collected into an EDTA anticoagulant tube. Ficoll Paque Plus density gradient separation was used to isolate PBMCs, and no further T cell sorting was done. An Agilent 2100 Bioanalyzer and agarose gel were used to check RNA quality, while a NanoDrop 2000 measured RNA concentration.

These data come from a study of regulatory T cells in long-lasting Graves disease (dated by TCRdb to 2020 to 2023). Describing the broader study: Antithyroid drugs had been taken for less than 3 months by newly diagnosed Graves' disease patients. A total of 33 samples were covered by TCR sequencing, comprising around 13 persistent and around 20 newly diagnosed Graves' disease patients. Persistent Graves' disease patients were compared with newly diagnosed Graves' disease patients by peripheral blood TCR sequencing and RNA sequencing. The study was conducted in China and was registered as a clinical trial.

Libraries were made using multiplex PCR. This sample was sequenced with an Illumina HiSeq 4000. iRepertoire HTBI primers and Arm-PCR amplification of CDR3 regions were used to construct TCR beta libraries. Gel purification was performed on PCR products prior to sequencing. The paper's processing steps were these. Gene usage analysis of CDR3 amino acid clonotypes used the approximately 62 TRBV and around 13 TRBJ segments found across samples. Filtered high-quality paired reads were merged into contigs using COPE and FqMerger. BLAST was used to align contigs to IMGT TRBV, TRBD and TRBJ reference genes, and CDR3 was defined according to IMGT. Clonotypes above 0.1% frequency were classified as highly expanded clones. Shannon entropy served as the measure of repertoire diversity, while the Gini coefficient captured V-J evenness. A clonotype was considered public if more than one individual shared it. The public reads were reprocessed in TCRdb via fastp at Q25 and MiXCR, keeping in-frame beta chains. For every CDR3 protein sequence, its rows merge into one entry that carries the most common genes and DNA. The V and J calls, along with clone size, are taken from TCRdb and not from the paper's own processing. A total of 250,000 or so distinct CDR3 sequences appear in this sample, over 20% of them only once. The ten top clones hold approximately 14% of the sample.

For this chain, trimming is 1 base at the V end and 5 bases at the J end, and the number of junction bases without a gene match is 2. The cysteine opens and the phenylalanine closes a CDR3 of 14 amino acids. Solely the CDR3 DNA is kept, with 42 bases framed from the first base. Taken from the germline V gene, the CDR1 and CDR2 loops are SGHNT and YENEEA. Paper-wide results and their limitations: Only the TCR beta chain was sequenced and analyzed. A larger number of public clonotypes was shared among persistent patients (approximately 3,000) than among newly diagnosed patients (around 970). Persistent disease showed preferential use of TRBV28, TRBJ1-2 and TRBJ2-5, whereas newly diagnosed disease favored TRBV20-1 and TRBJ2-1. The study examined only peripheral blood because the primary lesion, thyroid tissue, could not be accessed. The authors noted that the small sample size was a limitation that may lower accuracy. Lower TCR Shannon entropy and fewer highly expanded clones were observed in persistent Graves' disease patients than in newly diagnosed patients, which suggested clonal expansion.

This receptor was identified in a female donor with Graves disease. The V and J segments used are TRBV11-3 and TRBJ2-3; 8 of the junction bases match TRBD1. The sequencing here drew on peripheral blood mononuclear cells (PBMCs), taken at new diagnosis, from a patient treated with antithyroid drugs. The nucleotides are TGTGCCAGCAGCTTAGGGACAGGGAAAGATACGCAGTATTTT. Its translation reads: CASSLGTGKDTQYF.